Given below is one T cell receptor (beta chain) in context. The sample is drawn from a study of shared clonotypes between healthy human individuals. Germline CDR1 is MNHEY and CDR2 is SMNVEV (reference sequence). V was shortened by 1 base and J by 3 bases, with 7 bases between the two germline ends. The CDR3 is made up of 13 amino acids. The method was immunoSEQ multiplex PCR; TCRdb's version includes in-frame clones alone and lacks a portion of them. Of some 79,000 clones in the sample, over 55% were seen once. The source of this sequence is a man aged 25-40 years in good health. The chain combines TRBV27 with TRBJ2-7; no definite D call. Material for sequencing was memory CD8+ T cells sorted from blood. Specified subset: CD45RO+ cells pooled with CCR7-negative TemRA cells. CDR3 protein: CASSLLEDYEQYF. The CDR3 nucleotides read TGTGCCAGCAGTTTATTAGAGGACTACGAGCAGTACTTC.